This T cell receptor beta chain is drawn from a study of CD8 T cells in ankylosing spondylitis. This clonotype was counted many times. The target antigen is unknown. V gave up 3 bases and J gave up 2 bases, with 11 bases separating them. The CDR3 has 15 residues. The germline V gene encodes CDR1 SGHVS and CDR2 FQNEAQ. Quantitative 5'-RACE was performed with molecular barcodes, and it yielded the TCR beta libraries. TCRdb fed the 5' RACE reads into MiXCR, producing one record per CDR3 protein. The table shows approximately 240,000 distinct CDR3 sequences, with 20% to 30% occurring only once. Regarding the study as a whole: Disease-linked clones reportedly showed significant enrichment in matched ankylosing spondylitis synovial fluid.

The source of this sequence is a male donor with ankylosing spondylitis or in good health (not recorded which). The sample consisted of blood, either unsorted or a sorted T cell fraction (not recorded which). The chain combines TRBV7-8 with TRBJ2-1; D gene ambiguous. Written as DNA, the CDR3 is TGTGCCAGCAGCTTTCTCGAGTGGCCCTACAATGAGCAGTTCTTC. Amino acids: CASSFLEWPYNEQFF.